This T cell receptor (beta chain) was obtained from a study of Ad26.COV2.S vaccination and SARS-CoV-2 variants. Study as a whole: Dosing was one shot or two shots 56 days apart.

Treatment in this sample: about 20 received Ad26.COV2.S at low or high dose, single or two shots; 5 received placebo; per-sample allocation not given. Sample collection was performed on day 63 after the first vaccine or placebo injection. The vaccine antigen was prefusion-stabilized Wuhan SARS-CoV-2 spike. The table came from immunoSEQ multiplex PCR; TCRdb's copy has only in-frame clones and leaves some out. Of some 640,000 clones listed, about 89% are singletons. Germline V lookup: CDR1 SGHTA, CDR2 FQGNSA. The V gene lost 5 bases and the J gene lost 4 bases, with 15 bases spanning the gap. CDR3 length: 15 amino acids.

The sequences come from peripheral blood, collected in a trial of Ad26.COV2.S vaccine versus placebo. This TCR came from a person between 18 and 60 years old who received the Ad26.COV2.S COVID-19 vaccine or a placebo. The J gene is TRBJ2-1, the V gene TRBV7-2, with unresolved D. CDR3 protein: CASSPSPYSYNEQFF. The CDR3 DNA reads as TGTGCCAGCAGCCCCAGTCCTTACTCTTACAATGAGCAGTTCTTC.